The sequence of this T cell receptor beta chain was determined in a study of human T cells and chemical hapten exposure. Time point in this sample: patch test 1, 2 weeks after DPC sensitization. Stated treatment: therapeutic diphenylcyclopropenone sensitization with weekly scalp DPC. Donation of samples came from alopecia patients who were 18 to 70 years old and suitable for DPC. Germline loops: CDR1 SGHTA, CDR2 FQGNSA. V was cut by 5 bases and J by 6 bases, with 13 bases left in between. The length of the CDR3 is 13 residues. A remark on this clonotype: The antigen remains undetermined.

Overall study results and limits: Donors' alopecia may make their immune response differ from healthy people's.

In the authors' methods: The median was around 88,000 TCRs per sample, ranging roughly 23,224 to 750,000. TCRdb re-derived calls from the RACE reads in MiXCR, one entry per CDR3 protein. It is TCRdb's table, rather than the study itself, that gives the V and J calls and clone size. The sample includes under 150,000 distinct CDR3 sequences, roughly 12% of them seen just once. The material was whole blood, obtained in connection with sensitization to the hapten diphenylcyclopropenone (DPC). The rearrangement joins TRBV7-2 to TRBJ1-1; D remains ambiguous. This TCR was recovered from a woman aged 45-65 years with alopecia areata. Some clones in this sample may be carry-over from other donors' samples. CDR3 DNA sequence: TGTGCCAGCAGCCGCCCTGGTGATCCTGAAGCTTTCTTT. Protein sequence: CASSRPGDPEAFF.